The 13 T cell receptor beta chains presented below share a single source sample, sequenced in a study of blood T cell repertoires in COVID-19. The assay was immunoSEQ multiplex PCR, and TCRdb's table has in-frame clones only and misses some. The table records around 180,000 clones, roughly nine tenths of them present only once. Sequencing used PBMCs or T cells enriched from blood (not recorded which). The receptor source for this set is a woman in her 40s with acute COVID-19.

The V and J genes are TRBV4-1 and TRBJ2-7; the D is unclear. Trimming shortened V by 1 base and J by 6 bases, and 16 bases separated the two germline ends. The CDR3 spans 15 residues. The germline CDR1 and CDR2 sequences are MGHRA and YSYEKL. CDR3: CASSQVLEVGSEQYF. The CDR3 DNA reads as TGCGCCAGCAGCCAAGTGCTAGAAGTTGGCTCCGAGCAGTACTTC.

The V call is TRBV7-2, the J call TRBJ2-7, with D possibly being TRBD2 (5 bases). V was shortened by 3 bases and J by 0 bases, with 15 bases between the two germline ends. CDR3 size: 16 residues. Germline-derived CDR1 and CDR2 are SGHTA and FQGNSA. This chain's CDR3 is CASSFGRAYSSYEQYF. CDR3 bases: TGTGCCAGCAGCTTTGGGCGGGCCTATAGCTCCTACGAGCAGTACTTC.

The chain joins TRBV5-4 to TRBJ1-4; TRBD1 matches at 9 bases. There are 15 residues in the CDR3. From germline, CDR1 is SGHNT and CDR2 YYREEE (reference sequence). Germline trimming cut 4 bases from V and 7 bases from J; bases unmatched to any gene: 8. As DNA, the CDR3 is TGTGCCAGCAGCCGAGGGACAGGGAAGGGTGAAAAACTGTTTTTT. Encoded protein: CASSRGTGKGEKLFF.

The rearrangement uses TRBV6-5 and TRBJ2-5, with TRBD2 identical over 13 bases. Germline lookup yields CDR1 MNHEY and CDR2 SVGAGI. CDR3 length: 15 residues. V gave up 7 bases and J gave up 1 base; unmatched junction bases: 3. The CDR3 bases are TGTGCCAGCACCTGGACTAGCGGGGGCCAAGAGACCCAGTACTTC. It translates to CASTWTSGGQETQYF.

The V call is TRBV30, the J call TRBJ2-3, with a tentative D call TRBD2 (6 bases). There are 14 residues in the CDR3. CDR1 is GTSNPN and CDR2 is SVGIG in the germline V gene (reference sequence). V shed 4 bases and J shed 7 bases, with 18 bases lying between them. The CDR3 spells CAWIIGGPWNTQYF. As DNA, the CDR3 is TGTGCCTGGATTATCGGGGGACCCTGGAATACGCAGTATTTT.

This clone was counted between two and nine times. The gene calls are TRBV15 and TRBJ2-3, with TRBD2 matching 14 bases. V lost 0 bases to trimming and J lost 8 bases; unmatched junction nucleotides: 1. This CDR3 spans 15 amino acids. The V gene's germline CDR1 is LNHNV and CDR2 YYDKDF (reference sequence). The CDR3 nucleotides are TGTGCCACCAGCAGAGAAGGGACTAGCGGGGGTACGCAGTATTTT. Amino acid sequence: CATSREGTSGGTQYF.

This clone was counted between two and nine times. The CDR3 region has the DNA TGCGCCAGCAGCTTGGTCGGCAGGGCTATCTCTGGGGCCAACGTCCTGACTTTC. Translation gives CASSLVGRAISGANVLTF. The chain recombines TRBV5-1 with TRBJ2-6; D possibly corresponds to TRBD1 (5 bases). The CDR3 is 18 amino acids. Trimming cost V 0 bases and J 0 bases, with 13 bases left between them. Per the germline V gene, CDR1 is SGHRS and CDR2 is YFSETQ.

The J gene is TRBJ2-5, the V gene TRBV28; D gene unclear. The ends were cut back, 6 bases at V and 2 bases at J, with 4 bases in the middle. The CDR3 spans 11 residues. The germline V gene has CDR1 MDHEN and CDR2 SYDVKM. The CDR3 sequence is CASSLQETQYF. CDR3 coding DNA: TGTGCCAGCAGCCTGCAAGAGACCCAGTACTTC.

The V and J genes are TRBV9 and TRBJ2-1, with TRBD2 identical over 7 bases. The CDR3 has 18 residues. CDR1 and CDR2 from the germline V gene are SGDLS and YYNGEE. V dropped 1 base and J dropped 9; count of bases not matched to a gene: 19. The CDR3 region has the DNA TGTGCCAGCAGCGTAAAACAAGAAGGGAGGGGCCGGAGGGGTGAGCAGTTCTTC. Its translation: CASSVKQEGRGRRGEQFF.

The CDR3 region is CASGPGTVYSNQPQHF. Written as DNA, the CDR3 is TGTGCTAGTGGTCCCGGGACAGTATATAGCAATCAGCCCCAGCATTTT. The chain has TRBV12-5 and TRBJ1-5; TRBD1 aligns across 7 bases. This CDR3 is 16 amino acids long. CDR1 LGHNT and CDR2 FRNRAP come from the germline V gene. Trimming took 5 bases from V and 0 from J; bases not matched to a gene: 7.

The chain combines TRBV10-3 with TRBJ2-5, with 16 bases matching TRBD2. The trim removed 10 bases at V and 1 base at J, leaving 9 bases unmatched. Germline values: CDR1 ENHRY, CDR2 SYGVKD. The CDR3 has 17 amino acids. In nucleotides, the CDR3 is TGTGCCACCTTATCGGGACTAGCGGGAGGGTTCCAAGAGACCCAGTACTTC. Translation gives CATLSGLAGGFQETQYF.

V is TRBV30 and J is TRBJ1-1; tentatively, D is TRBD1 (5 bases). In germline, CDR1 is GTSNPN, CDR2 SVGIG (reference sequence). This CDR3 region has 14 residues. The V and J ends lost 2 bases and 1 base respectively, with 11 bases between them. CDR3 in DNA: TGTGCCTGGAGTCATGGCGGGGGGAACACTGAAGCTTTCTTT. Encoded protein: CAWSHGGGNTEAFF.

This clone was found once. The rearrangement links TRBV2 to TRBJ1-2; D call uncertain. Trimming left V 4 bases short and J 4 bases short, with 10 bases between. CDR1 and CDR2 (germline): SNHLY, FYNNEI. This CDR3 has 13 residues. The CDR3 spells CASSVRRLYGYTF. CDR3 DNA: TGTGCCAGCAGTGTCCGGCGGCTCTATGGCTACACCTTC.